Each of the 11 T cell receptor beta chains below was sequenced from the same sample in a study of T cells in Graves' hyperthyroidism and ophthalmopathy. TCR beta CDR3 regions were amplified from RNA. In the first-round RT-PCR of the TCR CDR3, the HTBI primer set was used. TCRdb recomputed calls from the multiplex PCR reads with MiXCR, one row per CDR3 protein. The sample includes about 370,000 distinct CDR3 sequences, around 15% of them seen just once. Sequencing input: blood. The source is a woman aged 60-75 years with Graves' ophthalmopathy.

The chain carries TRBV24-1 and TRBJ1-2; D might be TRBD1 (6 bases). The CDR3 runs 12 residues. Germline CDR1 is KGHDR and CDR2 is SFDVKD. Trimming left V 4 bases short and J 12 bases short, with 14 bases between. The DNA for the CDR3 is TGTGCCACCAGTGAAAACAGGGACGGCCACACCTTC. Encoded protein: CATSENRDGHTF.

This clonotype showed up just once. Here the CDR3 reads CASSLVPGLARDTQYF. CDR3 sequence (DNA): TGCGCCAGCAGCTTGGTGCCGGGACTAGCGAGAGATACCCAGTACTTC. The chain recombines TRBV5-1 with TRBJ2-5; 10 bases are a match to TRBD2. The CDR3 covers 16 residues. With 0 bases clipped from V and 8 bases from J, the junction kept 10 bases outside the gene matches. Germline values: CDR1 SGHRS, CDR2 YFSETQ.

This clonotype appeared many times. The chain's CDR3 is CASSSPGQGLDGYTF. DNA for the CDR3: TGTGCCAGCAGTTCCCCGGGACAGGGGTTAGATGGCTACACCTTC. The rearrangement links TRBV27 to TRBJ1-2; 10 bases are a match to TRBD1. The V and J ends lost 4 bases and 6 bases, in that order; junction bases with no gene match: 8. The germline CDR1 and CDR2 sequences are MNHEY and SMNVEV (reference sequence). This CDR3 has 15 amino acids.

This clonotype was counted many times. The chain joins TRBV30 to TRBJ1-5; weak D call: TRBD1 (5 bases). The V gene's germline CDR1 is GTSNPN and CDR2 SVGIG (reference sequence). The CDR3 has 13 residues. The V gene lost 1 base and the J gene lost 4 bases, with 8 bases spanning the gap. The CDR3 DNA reads TGTGCCTGGAGTGGCAGGGCGAATCAGCCCCAGCATTTT. Translating gives CAWSGRANQPQHF.

This chain connects TRBV19 to TRBJ2-2; D not resolved. This CDR3 contains 14 residues. CDR1 is LNHDA, CDR2 SQIVND, per germline (reference sequence). Trimming shortened V by 3 bases and J by 0 bases, and 5 bases separated the two germline ends. This chain's CDR3 is CASSMTANTGELFF. CDR3 coding DNA: TGTGCCAGTAGTATGACCGCGAACACCGGGGAGCTGTTTTTT.

This clonotype has a count of ten or more. CDR3 coding DNA: TGTGCCAGCAGTCTACTAGCGGGAGTCCAAAACATTCAGTACTTC. It specifies CASSLLAGVQNIQYF. This chain uses TRBV2 with TRBJ2-4; 11 bases map to TRBD2. The CDR3 spans 15 residues. The junction had 5 bases not matched to a gene; V was cut back by 5 bases and J by 5 bases. Germline V gene data show CDR1 as SNHLY and CDR2 as FYNNEI.

The J gene is TRBJ2-2, the V gene TRBV11-2, with TRBD1 matching over 8 bases. CDR1 and CDR2 (germline): SGHAT, FQNNGV. With V trimmed by 1 base and J by 5 bases, 6 bases remained unmatched. The CDR3 totals 16 residues. The chain's CDR3 is CASSLAGTGYTGELFF. CDR3 bases: TGTGCCAGCAGCTTAGCCGGGACAGGATATACCGGGGAGCTGTTTTTT.

This clonotype showed up many times. The chain recombines TRBV27 with TRBJ2-3; D ambiguous. Germline V gene data show CDR1 as MNHEY and CDR2 as SMNVEV (reference sequence). This CDR3 region has 13 residues. V was cut by 6 bases and J by 6 bases, with 13 bases left in between. The CDR3 region is CASSLWGLDTQYF. DNA of the CDR3: TGTGCCAGCAGCCTGTGGGGTTTGGATACGCAGTATTTT.

In its sample, this clonotype was seen many times. This rearrangement joins TRBV28 to TRBJ2-2, with D tentatively TRBD2 (6 bases). CDR3 length equals 15 residues. V lost 3 bases, J lost 5 bases, and 13 bases lay in between. Germline V lookup: CDR1 MDHEN, CDR2 SYDVKM. The CDR3 region has the DNA TGTGCCAGCAGTTTCCCGACTAGTGGGACCGGGGAGCTGTTTTTT. Translated, it gives CASSFPTSGTGELFF.

CDR3 amino acids: CASSPVAGTQNEKLFF. CDR3 bases: TGTGCCAGCTCACCCGTCGCCGGGACTCAAAATGAAAAACTGTTTTTT. The V gene is TRBV18, the J gene TRBJ1-4; tentative D call: TRBD1 (5 bases). Germline CDR1 and CDR2: KGHSH and LQKENI. The CDR3 loop spans 16 amino acids. Trimming removed 3 bases at V and 5 bases at J, with 16 bases between.

This clonotype was seen more than once but under ten times. This chain joins TRBV20-1 and TRBJ1-5, with D perhaps matching TRBD1 (6 bases). Trimming took off 5 bases at V and 5 bases at J, with 13 bases between the two ends. Germline assignment: CDR1 DFQATT and CDR2 SNEGSKA (reference sequence). The CDR3 is 13 residues long. This CDR3 is CSAQGTVDQPQHF. DNA of the CDR3: TGCAGTGCTCAGGGGACGGTTGATCAGCCCCAGCATTTT.